This T cell receptor (beta chain) was observed in a study of blood T cell repertoires in COVID-19. Original processing notes: Quantification of nucleated cells was approximated via reference gene primer amplification. TCRdb's copy holds only in-frame clones and misses some; the assay was immunoSEQ multiplex PCR. D and trimming were read from the DNA, whereas the V and J calls and clone size are those reported in that table. The table records about 210,000 clones, 83% of them present only once. CDR3 length: 17 amino acids. Germline values: CDR1 SGHAT, CDR2 FQNNGV. V was pared by 1 base and J by 9 bases, with 11 bases of the junction left unmatched.

The chain uses TRBV11-2 and TRBJ2-2; 10 positions match TRBD2. The receptor's source is a woman in her 50s with acute or convalescent COVID-19. The sequenced sample was peripheral blood. The CDR3 nucleotides are TGTGCCAGCAGCTTAGTTCTAGCGGGAGCAAGGACCCGGGAGCTGTTTTTT. It yields the protein CASSLVLAGARTRELFF.